A single sample gave rise to the 31 T cell receptor beta chains below, sequenced in a study of beta chain features in type 1 diabetes. Study observations and caveats: People with Type 1 diabetes carried modestly yet significantly shorter TCRB CDR3s in all four CD4+ subsets.

Expressed TCRB transcripts were sequenced after all isolated RNA was converted to cDNA. Method: immunoSEQ multiplex PCR; TCRdb's copy keeps in-frame clones and lacks some. Here the sample spans more than 250,000 clones, 24% being singletons. Their recognized antigens are unknown. The sequenced sample was naive CD4+ T cells from blood. These receptor sequences come from a woman in her twenties or thirties with type 1 diabetes.

This clone came up a few times. At the DNA level, this CDR3 is encoded by other sequences in the same sample as well. V usage is TRBV30 and J usage is TRBJ2-3, with 7 bases aligning to TRBD2. V trimming: 0 bases; J trimming: 4 bases; junction bases outside the gene matches: 1. CDR1 and CDR2 (germline): GTSNPN, SVGIG (reference sequence). This CDR3 region has 13 residues. In DNA, the CDR3 is TGTGCCTGGAGTGTGGGAGGGCCAGATACGCAGTATTTT. Encoded protein: CAWSVGGPDTQYF.

The chain carries TRBV15 and TRBJ2-2, with no clear D. Looked up from germline, CDR1 is LNHNV and CDR2 is YYDKDF (reference sequence). The ends were cut back, 2 bases at V and 4 bases at J, with 5 bases in the middle. There are 13 residues in the CDR3. The CDR3 loop reads CATSRRGTGELFF. The DNA of the CDR3 is TGTGCCACCAGCAGACGCGGCACCGGGGAGCTGTTTTTT.

In this sample, this clone turned up a few times. The chain recombines TRBV18 with TRBJ2-1, with 8 bases fitting TRBD2. This CDR3 region has 16 residues. J lost 3 bases, V lost 5 bases, and 9 bases had no gene match. In germline, CDR1 is KGHSH, CDR2 LQKENI. CDR3 residues: CASSDPSGGNYNEQFF. CDR3 DNA sequence: TGTGCCAGCTCAGACCCAAGCGGGGGCAACTACAATGAGCAGTTCTTC.

This rearrangement joins TRBV5-1 to TRBJ2-1; tentatively, D is TRBD2 (5 bases). V dropped 5 bases and J dropped 8 bases, with 8 bases sitting between them. CDR3 length: 11 residues. CDR1 and CDR2 (germline): SGHRS, YFSETQ. The CDR3 nucleotides are TGCGCCAGCAGTGTGGAGGATGAGCAGTTCTTC. It specifies CASSVEDEQFF.

This sequence joins TRBV5-1 and TRBJ2-7; TRBD1 aligns across 7 bases. CDR1 and CDR2 (germline): SGHRS, YFSETQ. The CDR3 has 15 residues. V lost 0 bases, J lost 0 bases, and 3 bases stayed unmatched. The CDR3 is CASSLVGDSSYEQYF. As DNA, the CDR3 is TGCGCCAGCAGCTTGGTGGGGGACAGCTCCTACGAGCAGTACTTC.

The chain combines TRBV9 with TRBJ1-1; D remains unclear. The V end lost 4 bases, the J end lost 1 base, and 14 bases lay between the germline ends. CDR3 length: 15 amino acids. The germline CDR1 and CDR2 sequences are SGDLS and YYNGEE. The CDR3 region is CASSLRGQENTEAFF. The CDR3 nucleotides are TGTGCCAGCAGCCTCCGAGGGCAGGAGAACACTGAAGCTTTCTTT.

This chain joins TRBV7-2 and TRBJ2-1; 11 nucleotides line up with TRBD2. V shed 4 bases, J shed 0 bases, and the junction held 5 bases outside the gene matches. Per germline, CDR1 SGHTA and CDR2 FQGNSA. The CDR3 loop spans 17 amino acids. The CDR3 coding sequence is TGTGCCAGCAGCTCCCGACTAGCGGGAAGCTCCTACAATGAGCAGTTCTTC. The encoded protein is CASSSRLAGSSYNEQFF. The full variable domain, its missing parts supplied by reference TRBV7-2 and TRBJ2-1, is GAGVSQSPSNKVTEKGKDVELRCDPISGHTALYWYRQSLGQGLEFLIYFQGNSAPDKSGLPSDRFSAERTGGSVSTLTIQRTQQEDSAVYLCASSSRLAGSSYNEQFFGPGTRLTVL.

The V call is TRBV5-1, the J call TRBJ2-5; D possibly corresponds to TRBD1 (6 bases). The CDR3 consists of 14 residues. In germline, CDR1 is SGHRS, CDR2 YFSETQ. Deletions cut 4 bases from V and 2 bases from J, with 12 bases between. As DNA, the CDR3 is TGCGCCAGCAGCGAGACAGGAGCGCAAGAGACCCAGTACTTC. This gives the protein CASSETGAQETQYF.

This clone was found a few times. This chain joins TRBV27 and TRBJ2-7, with TRBD2 matching 7 bases. The length of the CDR3 is 15 residues. Germline-derived CDR1 and CDR2 are MNHEY and SMNVEV (reference sequence). The V gene end was trimmed by 4 bases and the J gene end by 0 bases; junction bases not matched to a gene: 6. The CDR3 DNA sequence: TGTGCCAGCAGTTATCTAGCGGAGGGCTCCTACGAGCAGTACTTC. Its translation is CASSYLAEGSYEQYF.

This clone was found a few times. The chain is built from TRBV4-1 and TRBJ2-1; TRBD1 matches at 9 bases. The V gene end was trimmed by 4 bases and the J gene end by 10 bases; junction bases not matched to a gene: 11. This CDR3 contains 15 residues. Germline V CDR1 and CDR2: MGHRA, YSYEKL. This chain's CDR3 is CASSPLQDRGLEQFF. CDR3 DNA sequence: TGCGCCAGCAGCCCGCTTCAGGACAGGGGATTGGAGCAGTTCTTC.

This rearrangement joins TRBV6-5 to TRBJ1-2; 7 bases are shared with TRBD1. The V and J ends lost 2 bases and 2 bases, in that order; junction bases with no gene match: 2. The CDR3 runs 14 residues. Germline CDR1 MNHEY, CDR2 SVGAGI. The CDR3 nucleotides are TGTGCCAGCAGTTACAACAGGGGAAACTATGGCTACACCTTC. Residues: CASSYNRGNYGYTF.

This chain joins TRBV11-2 and TRBJ1-2; a weak D match, TRBD1 (6 bases). The V gene lost 5 bases and the J gene lost 7 bases, with 17 bases spanning the gap. Germline V CDR1 and CDR2: SGHAT, FQNNGV. The CDR3 contains 14 residues. CDR3 sequence reads: CASSRGGDRRGYTF. In DNA, the CDR3 is TGTGCCAGCAGCCGAGGGGGGGATCGGCGTGGCTACACCTTC.

Details on this clone: The sample contains more than one DNA sequence encoding this CDR3. The CDR3 region has the DNA TGCAGCGTTGGGCGGACAGGGGGCTACGAGCAGTACTTC. Translated: CSVGRTGGYEQYF. V gene TRBV29-1 combines with J gene TRBJ2-7; 10 nucleotides line up with TRBD1. Germline lookup yields CDR1 SQVTM and CDR2 ANQGSEA. The V and J ends lost 4 bases and 3 bases, in that order; junction bases with no gene match: 3. CDR3 length: 13 residues.

The chain links TRBV7-9 to TRBJ2-1, with 7 bases aligning to TRBD2. The CDR3 contains 14 residues. CDR1 is SEHNR and CDR2 is FQNEAQ in the germline V gene (reference sequence). V dropped 10 bases and J dropped 5; count of bases not matched to a gene: 11. DNA for the CDR3: TGTGCCACCTCCCTGGTCAGCGGGAACAATGAGCAGTTCTTC. Protein sequence: CATSLVSGNNEQFF.

To note about this clone: Other DNA sequences in this sample translate to the same CDR3. The CDR3 loop is CASSLVQGGEQYF. The CDR3 nucleotides are TGCGCCAGCAGCTTGGTTCAGGGCGGTGAGCAGTACTTC. The V and J genes are TRBV5-1 and TRBJ2-7, with TRBD1 as a possible D gene (5 bases). The germline CDR1 and CDR2 sequences are SGHRS and YFSETQ. V lost 0 bases and J lost 7, with 11 bases in between. The CDR3 runs to 13 residues.

This clone has only a few counts. The chain is built from TRBV5-1 and TRBJ1-2; D unresolved. Germline CDR1 and CDR2: SGHRS and YFSETQ. The CDR3 runs to 12 residues. Trimming pared 4 bases from V and 8 bases from J, leaving 12 bases between. The CDR3 DNA is TGCGCCAGCAGCCCCGACACTGAGGGCTACACCTTC. It is translated as CASSPDTEGYTF.

This clone turned up a few times. The chain carries TRBV30 and TRBJ2-5; TRBD1 matches 7 bases. CDR1 is GTSNPN and CDR2 is SVGIG in the germline V gene (reference sequence). The CDR3 totals 15 residues. With V trimmed by 5 bases and J by 5 bases, 14 bases remained unmatched. CDR3 protein: CAWSPGQTFRETQYF. The CDR3 DNA reads TGTGCCTGGTCTCCGGGACAGACGTTTCGGGAGACCCAGTACTTC.

This clone was seen a handful of times. This chain connects TRBV28 to TRBJ2-3, with TRBD1 as a possible D gene (5 bases). The CDR3 loop spans 15 amino acids. Per germline, CDR1 MDHEN and CDR2 SYDVKM. V was trimmed by 1 base and J by 4 bases, leaving 12 bases between them. This CDR3 reads CASSLSVSGSDTQYF. In DNA, the CDR3 is TGTGCCAGCAGTTTATCGGTGTCAGGGTCAGATACGCAGTATTTT.

This clone was picked up a small number of times. The chain uses TRBV5-1 and TRBJ2-2; TRBD2 agrees at 8 bases. Germline V lookup: CDR1 SGHRS, CDR2 YFSETQ. The CDR3 loop spans 15 amino acids. V shed 6 bases and J 0 bases; nucleotides not matched to a gene: 4. CDR3 loop: CASKVAGTNTGELFF. The CDR3 DNA is TGCGCCAGCAAAGTAGCGGGGACGAACACCGGGGAGCTGTTTTTT. The full variable domain, completed using reference TRBV5-1 and TRBJ2-2, is KAGVTQTPRYLIKTRGQQVTLSCSPISGHRSVSWYQQTPGQGLQFLFEYFSETQRNKGNFPGRFSGRQFSNSRSEMNVSTLELGDSALYLCASKVAGTNTGELFFGEGSRLTVL.

The chain couples TRBV7-9 to TRBJ2-7; TRBD2 agrees at 14 bases. The germline V gene encodes CDR1 SEHNR and CDR2 FQNEAQ (reference sequence). V lost 5 bases and J lost 5; bases outside the gene matches: 5. The CDR3 is 15 amino acids. The CDR3 spells CASSPRGLAGDEQYF. The CDR3 DNA sequence: TGTGCCAGCAGCCCCCGGGGACTAGCGGGAGACGAGCAGTACTTC.

In its sample, this clone was seen a few times. CDR3 sequence (DNA): TGTGCCTGGAGCCAATGGACAGGGGGCGTGGGCAATCAGCCCCAGCATTTT. It yields the protein CAWSQWTGGVGNQPQHF. The chain uses TRBV30 and TRBJ1-5, with 11 bases that match TRBD1. This CDR3 contains 17 residues. CDR1 is GTSNPN, CDR2 SVGIG, per germline (reference sequence). J lost 2 bases, V lost 3 bases, and 9 bases had no gene match. Together with reference TRBV30 and TRBJ1-5, the CDR3 gives the full variable domain: SQTIHQWPATLVQPVGSPLSLECTVEGTSNPNLYWYRQAAGRGLQLLFYSVGIGQISSEVPQNLSASRPQDRQFILSSKKLLLSDSGFYLCAWSQWTGGVGNQPQHFGDGTRLSIL.

This clone appeared a few times. V gene TRBV7-3 combines with J gene TRBJ2-7, with 7 positions matching TRBD2. Germline CDR1 is SGHTA and CDR2 is FQGTGA. The V and J ends lost 0 bases and 0 bases, in that order; junction bases with no gene match: 2. The CDR3 extends over 15 amino acids. CDR3 amino acids: CASSLTASGSYEQYF. The CDR3 DNA reads TGTGCCAGCAGCTTAACGGCTAGCGGCTCCTACGAGCAGTACTTC.

This clone was counted between two and nine times. The chain recombines TRBV30 with TRBJ2-1; 10 positions agree with TRBD2. The germline V gene encodes CDR1 GTSNPN and CDR2 SVGIG (reference sequence). The CDR3 runs to 12 residues. V was clipped by 4 bases and J by 10 bases; unmatched bases: 4. CDR3 bases: TGTGCCTGGACTAGCGGGAGAGGCGAGCAGTTCTTC. Amino acids: CAWTSGRGEQFF.

Here the CDR3 reads CASIDSGADTQYF. CDR3 nucleotide sequence: TGTGCCAGCATTGACAGTGGGGCAGATACGCAGTATTTT. The chain has TRBV6-5 and TRBJ2-3, with TRBD1 as a possible D gene (5 bases). The germline V gene encodes CDR1 MNHEY and CDR2 SVGAGI. Deletions cut 7 bases from V and 4 bases from J, with 12 bases between. The CDR3 is 13 amino acids.

This clone showed up just a few times. The genes are TRBV30 and TRBJ2-7, with unresolved D. The CDR3 is 12 amino acids. Between the trimmed V and J ends, which lost 3 bases and 3 bases, there was a span of 9 bases. CDR1 and CDR2 (germline): GTSNPN, SVGIG (reference sequence). This chain's CDR3 is CAWRRKDYEQYF. DNA for the CDR3: TGTGCCTGGAGGCGGAAGGACTACGAGCAGTACTTC.

This chain links TRBV30 with TRBJ1-2, with 9 nucleotides matching TRBD1. The germline V gene encodes CDR1 GTSNPN and CDR2 SVGIG (reference sequence). With 1 base clipped from V and 4 bases from J, the junction kept 4 bases outside the gene matches. This CDR3 has 14 amino acids. CDR3 sequence reads: CAWSATGGGYGYTF. CDR3 nucleotide sequence: TGTGCCTGGAGTGCGACAGGGGGTGGCTATGGCTACACCTTC.

This clone occurred a few times. The sample has other DNA sequences that encode this CDR3 too. This chain uses TRBV9 with TRBJ2-7, with 8 bases fitting TRBD1. CDR3 size: 14 residues. V was pared by 3 bases and J by 2 bases, with 4 bases of the junction left unmatched. Germline CDR1 SGDLS, CDR2 YYNGEE. Here the CDR3 reads CASSAGQGTYEQYF. CDR3 in DNA: TGTGCCAGCAGCGCAGGACAGGGAACCTACGAGCAGTACTTC. The variable domain in full, completed from reference TRBV9 and TRBJ2-7, reads DSGVTQTPKHLITATGQRVTLRCSPRSGDLSVYWYQQSLDQGLQFLIQYYNGEERAKGNILERFSAQQFPDLHSELNLSSLELGDSALYFCASSAGQGTYEQYFGPGTRLTVT.

The CDR3 DNA follows: TGCGCCAGCAGCTCTGATATGGGACTAAGAGGATGGGATACGCAGTATTTT. Translation: CASSSDMGLRGWDTQYF. The rearrangement uses TRBV5-1 and TRBJ2-3; TRBD2 matches at 7 bases. The CDR3 is 17 amino acids. Germline assignment: CDR1 SGHRS and CDR2 YFSETQ. The V and J ends lost 3 bases and 6 bases, in that order; junction bases with no gene match: 16.

CDR3 DNA: TGTGCCAGTAGTATACTTAGCGGGGAATACAATGAGCAGTTCTTC. Translated: CASSILSGEYNEQFF. The chain uses TRBV19 and TRBJ2-1; 8 bases line up with TRBD2. CDR1 LNHDA and CDR2 SQIVND come from the germline V gene (reference sequence). The trim removed 2 bases at V and 4 bases at J, leaving 4 bases unmatched. The CDR3 is made up of 15 amino acids.

The chain links TRBV2 to TRBJ1-1; D possibly corresponds to TRBD1 (6 bases). Germline assignment: CDR1 SNHLY and CDR2 FYNNEI. This CDR3 is 15 amino acids long. With 2 bases removed from V and 3 bases from J, the gap between germline ends came to 13 bases. This CDR3 is CASSERGARDTEAFF. CDR3 DNA: TGTGCCAGCAGTGAACGGGGGGCGCGGGACACTGAAGCTTTCTTT.

This clone was found a few times. The chain uses TRBV29-1 and TRBJ1-2; D gene unclear. This CDR3 spans 13 amino acids. V gave up 6 bases and J gave up 4 bases, with 15 bases separating them. Germline CDR1 and CDR2: SQVTM and ANQGSEA. The CDR3: CSVFGEDPYGYTF. The DNA for the CDR3 is TGCAGCGTCTTCGGGGAAGACCCCTATGGCTACACCTTC.